This T cell receptor (beta chain) stems from a study of blood T cells in healthy people across ages. The CDR3 loop spans 16 amino acids. The V end was cut by 0 bases, the J end by 0 bases, with 10 bases between. From germline, CDR1 is MNHNY and CDR2 SVGAGI (reference sequence). The study, taken as a whole, reports: Strong correlation was found linking TCR beta diversity to naive T cell percentage.

Primers used in a second PCR of roughly 6 to 11 cycles were a sample-barcoded 5' primer and a J-beta primer mix. TCRdb itself ran the 5' RACE reads through MiXCR, one entry per CDR3 protein. The data contain roughly 1,700,000 distinct CDR3 sequences, roughly 27% of them seen just once; the ten biggest clones take up roughly 8%. This clonotype was counted between two and nine times. What it binds is not known. This chain joins TRBV6-6 and TRBJ2-3; no definite D call. Sequencing was done on a sample of blood. This clonotype was obtained from a woman aged 30 to 39 in good health. The CDR3 DNA is TGTGCCAGCAGTTACTCGAACGGGCCTAGCACAGATACGCAGTATTTT. It translates to CASSYSNGPSTDTQYF.